This paragraph reports one T cell receptor beta chain. Its antigen is not known. This CDR3 has 15 amino acids. CDR1 and CDR2 from the germline V gene are MGHRA and YSYEKL. V was shortened by 0 bases and J by 2 bases, with 9 bases between the two germline ends. Sequencing was performed with immunoSEQ multiplex PCR; in TCRdb, only in-frame clones are kept and a portion is missing. The data contain about 690,000 clones, 90% of them singletons. The data stem from a study of shared clonotypes between healthy human individuals. Whole-study results and caveats: Several donors held approximately 4.6% of naive CD4 clonotypes in common. When compared with the clonotypes that were shared by all four sorted-subset donors, the non-shared clonotypes turned out to have lower generation probabilities. There were few donors, and this limited the genetic and exposure-history diversity represented. The researchers took only blood, and tissue repertoires probably look different.

The source of this sequence is a man between 18 and 35 years old in good health. Some clones in this sample may be carry-over from other donors' samples. Material: memory CD8+ T cells from PBMCs. As to subset: CD45RO+ cells pooled with CCR7-negative TemRA cells. The J gene is TRBJ2-3, the V gene TRBV4-1; D remains unclear. The CDR3 sequence is CASSQDGSYTDTQYF. As DNA, the CDR3 is TGCGCCAGCAGCCAAGATGGCTCCTACACAGATACGCAGTATTTT.